This T cell receptor (beta chain) emerged from a study of shared clonotypes between healthy human individuals. Trimming took 2 bases from V and 1 from J, leaving 9 bases between them. CDR1 is GTSNPN and CDR2 is SVGIG in the germline V gene (reference sequence). The CDR3 has 14 amino acids. The assay was immunoSEQ multiplex PCR, and TCRdb's table has in-frame clones only and misses some. The sample contains more than 2,000,000 clones, approximately 93% of which appear only once. Sequencing used naive CD4+ T cells from PBMCs. Noted subset: CD45RA+ positively selected. This sequence originates from a man aged 18-30 years in good health. Some clones in this sample may be carry-over from other donors' samples. This chain connects TRBV30 to TRBJ1-5, with D possibly TRBD1 on 6 matching bases. The CDR3 DNA follows: TGTGCCTGGAGTAGGGGGATGAGCAATCAGCCCCAGCATTTT. This sequence encodes CAWSRGMSNQPQHF.